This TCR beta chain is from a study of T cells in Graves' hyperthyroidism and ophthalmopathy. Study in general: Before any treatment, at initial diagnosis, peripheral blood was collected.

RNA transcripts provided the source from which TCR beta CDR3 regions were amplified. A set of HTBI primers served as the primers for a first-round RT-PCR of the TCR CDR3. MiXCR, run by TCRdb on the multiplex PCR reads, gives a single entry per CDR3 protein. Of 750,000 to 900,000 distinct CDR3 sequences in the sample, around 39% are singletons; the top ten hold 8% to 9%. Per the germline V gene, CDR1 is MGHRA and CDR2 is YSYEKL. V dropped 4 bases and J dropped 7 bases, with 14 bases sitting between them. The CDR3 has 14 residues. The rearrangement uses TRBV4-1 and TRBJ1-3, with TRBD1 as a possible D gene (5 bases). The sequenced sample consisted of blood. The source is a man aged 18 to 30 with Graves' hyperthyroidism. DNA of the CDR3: TGCGCCAGCAGCCCCCGGGACTTGTCGAACACCATATATTTT. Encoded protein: CASSPRDLSNTIYF.